This T cell receptor (beta chain) was identified during a study of T cell responses to AZD1222 COVID-19 vaccine. Study as a whole: Pooled in the analysis were second doses at about 4 or about 12 weeks. Study-level points and caveats: White British donors predominated, females outnumbered males, and clonal diversity was possibly underestimated. Distributed over spike, vaccine-associated CD4 TCRs predominated at 160-218 and 743-854. A rise in Spike-specific TCR breadth and depth followed two AZD1222 doses.

Sequencing was performed with immunoSEQ multiplex PCR; in TCRdb, only in-frame clones are kept and a portion is missing. The data contain around 100,000 clones, about 87% of them singletons. J gave up 3 bases and V 3 bases, and 3 bases lay outside the gene matches. Germline CDR1 and CDR2: SGDLS and YYNGEE. This CDR3 region has 14 residues. Comment on this clone: Its target is unknown.

The clonotype comes from an adult in good health. The sample consisted of peripheral blood, taken on day 0 of AZD1222 vaccination. The V and J genes are TRBV9 and TRBJ1-5; 7 nucleotides align to TRBD1. The CDR3 sequence: CASSGGQLNQPQHF. CDR3 sequence (DNA): TGTGCCAGCAGCGGGGGACAGCTCAATCAGCCCCAGCATTTT.